These 15 T cell receptor beta chains came from one sample sequenced in a study of immune heterogeneity within non-small cell lung tumors. For each sample, template was around 650 ng of bulk tumor genomic DNA. Widely spaced biopsies, several per primary tumor, were obtained at surgery. Newly diagnosed with untreated non-small cell lung cancer, the patients underwent curative surgery. Multiplex PCR amplified TCR beta CDR3 with 32 V and 13 J primers. Each CDR3 protein is one row after TCRdb ran MiXCR on the multiplex PCR reads. The table records around 16,000 distinct CDR3 sequences, 28% of them present only once. Specimen: lung tumor tissue. All receptors come from a man aged 40-49 years with non-small cell lung cancer.

Of note for this clonotype: A much larger clonotype is one base distant, so this may be a read error. The chain employs TRBV19 and TRBJ2-7; 7 nucleotides agree with TRBD1. Germline CDR1 is LNHDA and CDR2 is SQIVND (reference sequence). There are 12 residues in the CDR3. The CDR3 reads CAISMTGLEQYF. DNA for the CDR3: TGTGCCATTAGTATGACAGGGCTCGAGCAGTACTTC.

This clonotype was seen only a few times. This CDR3 is CSARGPAGDTQYF. DNA of the CDR3: TGCAGTGCTAGAGGGCCGGCGGGGGATACGCAGTATTTT. J is TRBJ2-3 and V is TRBV20-1, with D perhaps TRBD2 (6 bases). Germline-derived CDR1 and CDR2 are DFQATT and SNEGSKA (reference sequence). Trimming took 1 base from V and 6 from J, leaving 11 bases between them. CDR3 length: 13 amino acids.

Of note for this clonotype: A much larger clone lies one base from this, so it may be a read error. The chain employs TRBV7-9 and TRBJ1-3; D remains unclear. Per germline, CDR1 SEHNR and CDR2 FQNEAQ (reference sequence). The CDR3 runs 15 residues. Here the CDR3 DNA reads TGTGACAGCAGCTTTGGCGGGAGCTCTGGAAACACCATATATTTT. This codes for CDSSFGGSSGNTIYF.

This clonotype was seen many times. V gene TRBV12-3 or TRBV12-4 combines with J gene TRBJ2-1; 10 nucleotides match TRBD2. V gave up 3 bases and J gave up 1 base; unmatched junction bases: 6. The CDR3 extends over 17 amino acids. CDR3 in DNA: TGTGCCAGCAGTTTTGCTAGCGGGAGTATGTCCTACAATGAGCAGTTCTTC. It specifies CASSFASGSMSYNEQFF.

The chain uses TRBV5-5 and TRBJ2-7; weak D call: TRBD2 (5 bases). Germline V gene data show CDR1 as SGHKS and CDR2 as YYEKEE (reference sequence). Trimming removed 4 bases from V and 2 bases from J, with 16 bases in between. This CDR3 is 15 amino acids long. CDR3 in DNA: TGTGCCAGCAGCCAAGCGGTGGGAACCGCCTACGAGCAGTACTTC. Translated, it gives CASSQAVGTAYEQYF. Looking up the rest from reference TRBV5-5 and TRBJ2-7 gives the full variable domain: DAGVTQSPTHLIKTRGQQVTLRCSPISGHKSVSWYQQVLGQGPQFIFQYYEKEERGRGNFPDRFSARQFPNYSSELNVNALLLGDSALYLCASSQAVGTAYEQYFGPGTRLTVT.

This clonotype occurred many times. The chain carries TRBV19 and TRBJ1-5; TRBD1 matches at 7 bases. V shed 9 bases and J 2 bases; nucleotides not matched to a gene: 1. CDR1 and CDR2 from the germline V gene are LNHDA and SQIVND (reference sequence). This CDR3 spans 12 amino acids. CDR3 bases: TGTGCCAGCGGACAGGGCAATCAGCCCCAGCATTTT. It yields the protein CASGQGNQPQHF.

The chain is built from TRBV7-3 and TRBJ2-4; D might be TRBD2 (5 bases). The V gene's germline CDR1 is SGHTA and CDR2 FQGTGA. This CDR3 has 13 amino acids. The CDR3 sequence is CAAAYISRGSQYF. The CDR3 coding sequence is TGTGCAGCAGCTTATATTTCCCGGGGTTCTCAGTACTTC.

This chain joins TRBV20-1 and TRBJ2-1; D unclear. CDR1 and CDR2 (germline): DFQATT, SNEGSKA (reference sequence). With 2 bases removed from V and 3 bases from J, the gap between germline ends came to 14 bases. The CDR3 sequence is 15 residues long. CDR3 sequence: CSARSDGSYYNEQFF. The CDR3, as DNA: TGCAGTGCTAGATCGGACGGAAGCTACTACAATGAGCAGTTCTTC.

Worth noting for this clonotype: A much larger clonotype is one base distant, so this may be a read error. The chain joins TRBV19 to TRBJ2-2; 8 nucleotides align to TRBD1. The CDR3 is 13 residues long. The germline gives CDR1 LNHDA, CDR2 SQIVND (reference sequence). The CDR3 nucleotides are TGTGCCAGTACCCAGGGGGCAACCGGGGAGGTGTTTTTT. This codes for CASTQGATGEVFF.

In its sample, this clonotype is medium-sized. The chain carries TRBV10-2 and TRBJ2-7, with D maybe TRBD1 (6 bases). The V end lost 0 bases, the J end lost 2 bases, and 14 bases lay between the germline ends. The V gene's germline CDR1 is WSHSY and CDR2 SAAADI. The CDR3 runs to 16 residues. The CDR3 loop reads CASSESSRKGAYEQYF. The CDR3 DNA follows: TGCGCCAGCAGTGAGTCATCGAGGAAGGGGGCCTACGAGCAGTACTTC.

The J gene is TRBJ2-1, the V gene TRBV3-1; TRBD2 is a possible D gene (5 bases). V shed 5 bases and J shed 10 bases, with 9 bases lying between them. Looked up from germline, CDR1 is LGHDT and CDR2 is YNNKEL (reference sequence). The CDR3 covers 11 residues. In DNA, the CDR3 is TGTGCCAGCAGCGCACCTAGCGAGCAGTTCTTC. This encodes CASSAPSEQFF.

This chain uses TRBV24-1 with TRBJ1-5; 7 bases match TRBD1. In germline, CDR1 is KGHDR, CDR2 SFDVKD. CDR3 length: 17 amino acids. J gave up 3 bases and V 3 bases, and 10 bases lay outside the gene matches. The CDR3 region has the DNA TGTGCCACCAGTGATACGGGCAGGGGGAACTTCAATCAGCCCCAGCATTTT. Translated: CATSDTGRGNFNQPQHF.

The chain links TRBV20-1 to TRBJ1-1; no firm D call. Germline-derived CDR1 and CDR2 are DFQATT and SNEGSKA (reference sequence). The CDR3 covers 10 residues. Trimming took 6 bases from V and 6 from J, leaving 8 bases between them. The CDR3 sequence: CSATVAEAFF. The CDR3 DNA is TGCAGTGCAACAGTGGCTGAAGCTTTCTTT.

The chain couples TRBV6-1 to TRBJ2-5; tentative D call: TRBD2 (7 bases). CDR1 is MNHNS, CDR2 SASEGT, per germline. V dropped 7 bases and J dropped 5 bases, with 17 bases sitting between them. This CDR3 spans 14 amino acids. The CDR3, as DNA: TGTGCCAGCACCCGACACGGGGGGCGGGAGACCCAGTACTTC. Amino acid sequence: CASTRHGGRETQYF.

The V gene is TRBV20-1, the J gene TRBJ1-2, with D tentatively TRBD1 (5 bases). V dropped 5 bases and J dropped 10 bases, with 20 bases sitting between them. CDR3 length: 13 residues. The germline V gene has CDR1 DFQATT and CDR2 SNEGSKA (reference sequence). The CDR3 bases are TGCAGTGCTCCGTCCACCTCAGGGCTCGTCTACACCTTC. Residues: CSAPSTSGLVYTF.